The clone carrying this T cell receptor beta chain was counted between two and nine times. A multiplex PCR was run with 60 Vbeta primers and 13 Jbeta primers. Only in-frame clones appear in the TCRdb table, and some are missing; sequencing was by immunoSEQ multiplex PCR. The table records roughly 140,000 clones, 50% to 75% of them present only once. The sample originates from a study of cytomegalovirus exposure and HLA in healthy donors. About the research overall: The study placed 80% to 90% of its approximately 400 genotyped donors in the Caucasian-associated ancestry cluster.

V lost 1 base and J lost 0, with 7 bases in between. The V gene's germline CDR1 is LNHDA and CDR2 SQIVND (reference sequence). The CDR3 contains 15 residues. J is TRBJ2-1 and V is TRBV19; tentatively, D is TRBD2 (5 bases). Sequencing used PBMCs. The receptor was derived from a woman aged 60-70 years in good health and CMV-seropositive. The CDR3: CASSIAGSSYNEQFF. CDR3 nucleotide sequence: TGTGCCAGTAGTATAGCGGGGAGCTCCTACAATGAGCAGTTCTTC.